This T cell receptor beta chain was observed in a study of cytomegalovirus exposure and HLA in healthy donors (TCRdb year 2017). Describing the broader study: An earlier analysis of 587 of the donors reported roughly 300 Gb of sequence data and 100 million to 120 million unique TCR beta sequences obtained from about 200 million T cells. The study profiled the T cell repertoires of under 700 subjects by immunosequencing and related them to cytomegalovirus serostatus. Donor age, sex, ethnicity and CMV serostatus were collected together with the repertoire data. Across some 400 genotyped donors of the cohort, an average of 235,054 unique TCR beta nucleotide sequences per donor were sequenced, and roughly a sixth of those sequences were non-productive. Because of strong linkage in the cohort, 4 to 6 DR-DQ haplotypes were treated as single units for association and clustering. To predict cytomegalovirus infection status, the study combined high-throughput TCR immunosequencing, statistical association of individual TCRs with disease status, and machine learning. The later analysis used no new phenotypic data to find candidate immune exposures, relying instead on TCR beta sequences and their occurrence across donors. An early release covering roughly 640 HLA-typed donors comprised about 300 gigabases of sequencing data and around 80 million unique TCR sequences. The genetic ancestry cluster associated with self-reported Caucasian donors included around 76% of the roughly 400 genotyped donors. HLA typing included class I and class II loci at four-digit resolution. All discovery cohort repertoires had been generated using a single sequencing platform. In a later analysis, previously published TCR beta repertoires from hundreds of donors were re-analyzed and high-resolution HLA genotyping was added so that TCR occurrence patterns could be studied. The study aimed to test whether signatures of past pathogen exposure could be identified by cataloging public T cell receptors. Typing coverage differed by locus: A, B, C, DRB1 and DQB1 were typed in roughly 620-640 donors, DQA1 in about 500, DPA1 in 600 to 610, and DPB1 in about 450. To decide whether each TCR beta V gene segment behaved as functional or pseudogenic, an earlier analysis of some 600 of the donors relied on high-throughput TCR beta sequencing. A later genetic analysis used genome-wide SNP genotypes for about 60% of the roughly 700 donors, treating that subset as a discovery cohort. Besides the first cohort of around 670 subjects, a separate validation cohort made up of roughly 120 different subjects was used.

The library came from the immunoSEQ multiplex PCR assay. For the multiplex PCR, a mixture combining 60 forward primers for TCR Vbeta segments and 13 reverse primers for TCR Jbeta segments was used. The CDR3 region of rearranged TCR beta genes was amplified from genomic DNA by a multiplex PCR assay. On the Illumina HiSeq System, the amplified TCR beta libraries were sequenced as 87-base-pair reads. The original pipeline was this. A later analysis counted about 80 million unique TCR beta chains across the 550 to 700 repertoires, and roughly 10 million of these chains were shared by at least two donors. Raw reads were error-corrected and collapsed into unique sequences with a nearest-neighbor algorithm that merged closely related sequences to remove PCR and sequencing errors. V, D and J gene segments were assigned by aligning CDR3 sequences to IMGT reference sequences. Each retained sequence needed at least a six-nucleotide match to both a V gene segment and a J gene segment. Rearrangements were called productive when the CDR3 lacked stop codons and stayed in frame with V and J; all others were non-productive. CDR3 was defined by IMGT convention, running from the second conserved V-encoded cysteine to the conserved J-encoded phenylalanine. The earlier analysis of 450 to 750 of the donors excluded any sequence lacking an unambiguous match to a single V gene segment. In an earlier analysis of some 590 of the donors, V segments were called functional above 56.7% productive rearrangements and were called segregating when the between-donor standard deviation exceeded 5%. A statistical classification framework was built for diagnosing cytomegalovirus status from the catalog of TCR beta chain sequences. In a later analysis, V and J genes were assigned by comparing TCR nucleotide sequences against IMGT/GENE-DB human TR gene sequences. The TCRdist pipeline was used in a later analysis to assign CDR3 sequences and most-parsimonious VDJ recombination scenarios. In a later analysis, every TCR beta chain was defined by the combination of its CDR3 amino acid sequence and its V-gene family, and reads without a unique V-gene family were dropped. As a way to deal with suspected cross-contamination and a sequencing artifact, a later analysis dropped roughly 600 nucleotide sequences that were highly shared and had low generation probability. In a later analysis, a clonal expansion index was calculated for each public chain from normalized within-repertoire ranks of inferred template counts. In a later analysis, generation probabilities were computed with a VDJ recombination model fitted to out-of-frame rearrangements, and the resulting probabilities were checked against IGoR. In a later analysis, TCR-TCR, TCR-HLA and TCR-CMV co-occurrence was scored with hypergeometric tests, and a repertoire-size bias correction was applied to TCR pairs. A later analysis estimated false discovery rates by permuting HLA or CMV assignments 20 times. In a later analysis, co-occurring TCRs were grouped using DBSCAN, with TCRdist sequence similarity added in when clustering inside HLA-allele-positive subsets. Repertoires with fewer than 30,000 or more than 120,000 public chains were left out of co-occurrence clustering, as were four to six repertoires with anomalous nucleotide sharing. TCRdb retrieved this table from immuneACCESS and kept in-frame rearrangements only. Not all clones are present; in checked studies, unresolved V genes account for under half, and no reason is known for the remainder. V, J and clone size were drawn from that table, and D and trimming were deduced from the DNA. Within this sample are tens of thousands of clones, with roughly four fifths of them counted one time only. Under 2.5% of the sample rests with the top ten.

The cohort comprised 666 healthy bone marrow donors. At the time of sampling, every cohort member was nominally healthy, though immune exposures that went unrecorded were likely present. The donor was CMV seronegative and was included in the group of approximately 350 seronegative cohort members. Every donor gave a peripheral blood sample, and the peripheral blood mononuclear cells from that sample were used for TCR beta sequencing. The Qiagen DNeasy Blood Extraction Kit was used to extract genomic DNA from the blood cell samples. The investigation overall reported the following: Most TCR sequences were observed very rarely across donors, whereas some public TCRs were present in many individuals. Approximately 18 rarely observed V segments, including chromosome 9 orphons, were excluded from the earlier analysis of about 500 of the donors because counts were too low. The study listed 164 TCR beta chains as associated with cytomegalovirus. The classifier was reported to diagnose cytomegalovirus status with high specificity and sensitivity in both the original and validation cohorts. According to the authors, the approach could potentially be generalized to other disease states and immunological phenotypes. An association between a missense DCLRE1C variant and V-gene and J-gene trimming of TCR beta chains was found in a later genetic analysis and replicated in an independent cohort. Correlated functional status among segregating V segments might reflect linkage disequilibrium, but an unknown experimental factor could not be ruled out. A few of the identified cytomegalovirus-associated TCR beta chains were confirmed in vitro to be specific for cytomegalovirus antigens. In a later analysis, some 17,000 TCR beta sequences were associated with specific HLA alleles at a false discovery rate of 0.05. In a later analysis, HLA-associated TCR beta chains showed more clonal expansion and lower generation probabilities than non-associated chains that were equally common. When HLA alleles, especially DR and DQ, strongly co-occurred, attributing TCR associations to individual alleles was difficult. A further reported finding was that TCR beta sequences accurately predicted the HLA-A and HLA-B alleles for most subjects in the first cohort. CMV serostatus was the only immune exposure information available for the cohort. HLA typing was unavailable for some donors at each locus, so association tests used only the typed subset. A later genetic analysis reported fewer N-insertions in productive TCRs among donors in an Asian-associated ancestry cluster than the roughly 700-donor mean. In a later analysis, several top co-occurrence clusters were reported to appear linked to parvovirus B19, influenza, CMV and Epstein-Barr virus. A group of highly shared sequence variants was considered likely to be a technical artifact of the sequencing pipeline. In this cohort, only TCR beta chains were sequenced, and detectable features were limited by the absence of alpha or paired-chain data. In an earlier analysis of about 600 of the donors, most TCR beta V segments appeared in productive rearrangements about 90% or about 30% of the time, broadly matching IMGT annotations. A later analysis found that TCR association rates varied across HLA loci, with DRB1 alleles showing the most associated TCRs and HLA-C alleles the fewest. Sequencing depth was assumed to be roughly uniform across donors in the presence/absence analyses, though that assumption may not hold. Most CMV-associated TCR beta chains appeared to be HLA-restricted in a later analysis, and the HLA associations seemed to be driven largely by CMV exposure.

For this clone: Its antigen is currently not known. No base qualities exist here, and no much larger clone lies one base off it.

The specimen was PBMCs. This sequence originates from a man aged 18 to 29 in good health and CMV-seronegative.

The sequence in DNA is TGTGCCAGCAGCGAACAGGGGTTGTACGAGCAGTACTTC. It specifies CASSEQGLYEQYF. The chain joins TRBV6-5 to TRBJ2-7; TRBD1 fits 7 bases in the junction. The CDR3 holds 13 amino acids from the cysteine to the phenylalanine. Just CDR3 DNA is preserved here, 39 bases in frame from base 1. Clipping removes 6 bases from V and 4 bases from J, with 6 as the unmatched junction base count. For CDR1 and CDR2, the germline V gene lists MNHEY and SVGAGI.